The 24 T cell receptor beta chains below all came from one sample that was sequenced in a study of T cells after yellow fever vaccination. TCRdb fed the 5' RACE reads into MiXCR, producing one record per CDR3 protein. This sample yields about 140,000 distinct CDR3 sequences, of which 7.7% are seen a single time; less than 0.85% belongs to the top ten. The sample was CD4+ T cells sorted from PBMCs, taken 5 days after the yellow fever booster vaccination. These receptor sequences come from a man younger than 40 who received the YFV17D yellow fever vaccine.

This clonotype was detected ten times or more. Written as DNA, the CDR3 is TGTGCCAGCAGCCCCGACCGGACAGGGCGGTTGAACGAGCAGTACTTC. Encoded protein: CASSPDRTGRLNEQYF. The rearrangement joins TRBV7-9 to TRBJ2-7, with 8 bases that match TRBD1. Germline values: CDR1 SEHNR, CDR2 FQNEAQ (reference sequence). V trimming: 5 bases; J trimming: 5 bases; junction bases outside the gene matches: 14. The CDR3 consists of 16 residues.

This clonotype was detected only once. A much larger clonotype is one base distant, so this may be a read error. The V gene is TRBV3-1, the J gene TRBJ2-5; D possibly uses TRBD1 or TRBD2 (6 bases each). The length of the CDR3 is 17 residues. Germline CDR1 reads LGHDT; CDR2 reads YNNKEL (reference sequence). The CDR3 bases are TGTGCCAGCAGACCCAACTCGGAGGGGGGTGGACAAGATACCCAGTACTTC. Translated, it gives CASRPNSEGGGQDTQYF.

At least ten counts were recorded for this clonotype. In DNA form, the CDR3 reads TGCAGCGTCTCTGACGGACGGGAGACCCAGTACTTC. Translated: CSVSDGRETQYF. V is TRBV29-1 and J is TRBJ2-5; unclear D gene. V gave up 6 bases and J gave up 5 bases, with 13 bases separating them. Germline CDR1 is SQVTM and CDR2 is ANQGSEA. The CDR3 has 12 residues.

This clonotype was recorded a few times. This rearrangement joins TRBV18 to TRBJ2-1, with no clear D. Per germline, CDR1 KGHSH and CDR2 LQKENI. V lost 3 bases, J lost 5 bases, and 11 bases lay in between. CDR3 size: 14 residues. CDR3 region: CASSPDQTNNEQFF. As DNA, the CDR3 is TGTGCCAGCTCACCCGACCAAACAAACAATGAGCAGTTCTTC. Full variable domain (missing parts from reference TRBV18 and TRBJ2-1): NAGVMQNPRHLVRRRGQEARLRCSPMKGHSHVYWYRQLPEEGLKFMVYLQKENIIDESGMPKERFSAEFPKEGPSILRIQQVVRGDSAAYFCASSPDQTNNEQFFGPGTRLTVL.

This clonotype was found many times. The chain employs TRBV21-1 and TRBJ2-3; the listed D gene, TRBD2, was not tested against the DNA. TRBV21-1 is listed as a pseudogene. The CDR3 loop spans 19 amino acids. The CDR3, as DNA: TGTGCCAGCAGCTACAGTCTTCAGACTAGCGGAGCCCTCACAGATACGCAGTATTTT. Translation: CASSYSLQTSGALTDTQYF.

This clonotype was counted at least ten times. V gene TRBV2 combines with J gene TRBJ2-2; no clear D. The V gene's germline CDR1 is SNHLY and CDR2 FYNNEI. This CDR3 is 15 amino acids long. The V and J ends lost 3 bases and 0 bases respectively, with 8 bases between them. The CDR3 coding sequence is TGTGCCAGCAGTGATGCGGCGGCGAACACCGGGGAGCTGTTTTTT. It translates to CASSDAAANTGELFF.

There are many counts of this clonotype. This chain links TRBV4-2 with TRBJ2-7, with D perhaps TRBD2 (6 bases). V was cut by 4 bases and J by 2 bases, with 12 bases left in between. Germline assignment: CDR1 LGHNA and CDR2 YNFKEQ. There are 14 residues in the CDR3. The DNA for the CDR3 is TGTGCCAGCAGCCCCATCGGGGGTACCTACGAGCAGTACTTC. Amino acids: CASSPIGGTYEQYF.

The sample holds many counts of this clonotype. The chain uses TRBV29-1 and TRBJ2-7; TRBD2 agrees at 15 bases. The V gene end was trimmed by 7 bases and the J gene end by 4 bases; junction bases not matched to a gene: 11. CDR1 and CDR2 (germline): SQVTM, ANQGSEA. This CDR3 is built from 16 residues. The CDR3 loop reads CSAILGTSGRMYEQYF. The CDR3, as DNA: TGCAGCGCTATACTCGGGACTAGCGGGAGGATGTACGAGCAGTACTTC.

This clonotype was seen ten or more times. This CDR3 reads CASILGLAGPTQYEQYF. Written as DNA, the CDR3 is TGTGCCAGCATCCTAGGACTAGCGGGACCCACTCAGTACGAGCAGTACTTC. The rearrangement joins TRBV7-3 to TRBJ2-7; 12 bases agree with TRBD2. J lost 4 bases, V lost 7 bases, and 14 bases had no gene match. Germline V lookup: CDR1 SGHTA, CDR2 FQGTGA. The CDR3 length is 17 residues.

This clonotype was observed many times. The chain carries TRBV7-2 and TRBJ2-3; maybe TRBD1 (5 bases). Germline lookup yields CDR1 SGHTA and CDR2 FQGNSA. Trimming removed 6 bases at V and 7 bases at J, with 14 bases between. This CDR3 is 13 amino acids long. In DNA form, the CDR3 reads TGTGCCAGCAGACGAGACAGACTCAATACGCAGTATTTT. It translates to CASRRDRLNTQYF.

This clonotype has at least ten counts. The rearrangement joins TRBV20-1 to TRBJ1-2; 7 bases map to TRBD1. This CDR3 is built from 12 residues. Germline V gives CDR1 DFQATT, CDR2 SNEGSKA (reference sequence). V was clipped by 5 bases and J by 8 bases; unmatched bases: 8. In DNA, the CDR3 is TGCAGTGCTGTCGCCGGACAGGCCGGCTACACCTTC. It translates to CSAVAGQAGYTF.

The V call is TRBV12-3 or TRBV12-4, the J call TRBJ2-7; D is uncertain. The V end was cut by 7 bases, the J end by 3 bases, with 13 bases between. This CDR3 has 13 residues. The CDR3 region has the DNA TGTGCCAGCACCCCTTTTGGGTTCTACGAGCAGTACTTC. As protein: CASTPFGFYEQYF.

CDR3 sequence reads: CASSAYDRPYEQYF. CDR3 sequence (DNA): TGTGCCAGCAGCGCCTACGACAGACCCTACGAGCAGTACTTC. This sequence joins TRBV25-1 and TRBJ2-7; D might be TRBD1 (5 bases). The CDR3 extends over 14 amino acids. Trimming pared 6 bases from V and 2 bases from J, leaving 14 bases between. Germline V gene sequence: CDR1 MGHDK, CDR2 SYGVNS.

The chain couples TRBV28 to TRBJ2-3, with D perhaps being TRBD1 or TRBD2 (7 bases each). Between the trimmed V and J ends, which lost 6 bases and 3 bases, there was a span of 19 bases. The CDR3 sequence is 16 residues long. Germline V gene lookup returns CDR1 MDHEN and CDR2 SYDVKM. CDR3 sequence reads: CASSLGEGAMTDTQYF. The CDR3 DNA sequence: TGTGCCAGCAGCCTTGGGGAGGGGGCGATGACAGATACGCAGTATTTT.

This clonotype appeared many times. V and J are TRBV11-2 and TRBJ2-1; 7 nucleotides line up with TRBD1. The CDR3 length is 17 residues. Germline V gene lookup returns CDR1 SGHAT and CDR2 FQNNGV. The V and J ends lost 0 bases and 6 bases, in that order; junction bases with no gene match: 11. CDR3 in amino acids: CASSLEGGVRTGNEQFF. CDR3 DNA sequence: TGTGCCAGCAGCTTAGAAGGAGGAGTCAGGACAGGCAATGAGCAGTTCTTC. Based on the CDR3 plus reference TRBV11-2 and TRBJ2-1, the full variable domain is EAGVAQSPRYKIIEKRQSVAFWCNPISGHATLYWYQQILGQGPKLLIQFQNNGVVDDSQLPKDRFSAERLKGVDSTLKIQPAKLEDSAVYLCASSLEGGVRTGNEQFFGPGTRLTVL.

This clonotype was found many times. The J gene is TRBJ2-3, the V gene TRBV20-1; D ambiguous. V lost 5 bases and J lost 8, with 11 bases in between. The CDR3 length is 11 residues. Germline assignment: CDR1 DFQATT and CDR2 SNEGSKA (reference sequence). The CDR3 bases are TGCAGTGCTCGGAGCCTAGTTACGCAGTATTTT. The encoded protein is CSARSLVTQYF.

There are many counts of this clonotype. The chain is built from TRBV4-2 and TRBJ2-3; D is ambiguous. V dropped 0 bases and J dropped 1 base, with 2 bases sitting between them. The CDR3 extends over 13 amino acids. Looked up from germline, CDR1 is LGHNA and CDR2 is YNFKEQ. DNA of the CDR3: TGTGCCAGCAGCCAAGATGGCACAGATACGCAGTATTTT. This codes for CASSQDGTDTQYF.

This clonotype was seen more than once but under ten times. V and J are TRBV6-4 and TRBJ2-5, with D uncertain. Trimming removed 2 bases from V and 5 bases from J, with 15 bases in between. The germline V gene encodes CDR1 MRHNA and CDR2 SNTAGT. The CDR3 loop spans 15 amino acids. CDR3 sequence: CASSDPHWGRETQYF. As DNA, the CDR3 is TGTGCCAGCAGTGACCCGCACTGGGGAAGGGAGACCCAGTACTTC.

This clonotype was picked up many times. V gene TRBV7-9 combines with J gene TRBJ2-1; D gene uncertain. CDR1 SEHNR and CDR2 FQNEAQ come from the germline V gene (reference sequence). Between the trimmed V and J ends, which lost 5 bases and 6 bases, there was a span of 5 bases. This CDR3 is 11 amino acids long. In DNA, the CDR3 is TGTGCCAGCAGCACATCCAATGAGCAGTTCTTC. This codes for CASSTSNEQFF. The complete variable domain, with remaining parts taken from reference TRBV7-9 and TRBJ2-1, reads DTGVSQNPRHKITKRGQNVTFRCDPISEHNRLYWYRQTLGQGPEFLTYFQNEAQLEKSRLLSDRFSAERPKGSFSTLEIQRTEQGDSAMYLCASSTSNEQFFGPGTRLTVL.

The sample holds many counts of this clonotype. The chain couples TRBV9 to TRBJ1-1; 7 nucleotides match TRBD1. The germline CDR1 and CDR2 sequences are SGDLS and YYNGEE. V was clipped by 4 bases and J by 4 bases; unmatched bases: 7. CDR3 length: 14 residues. The CDR3 region is CASSLTGEGTEAFF. CDR3 in DNA: TGTGCCAGCAGCCTCACAGGGGAAGGCACTGAAGCTTTCTTT.

There are a few counts of this clonotype. The rearrangement joins TRBV18 to TRBJ1-5, with 8 positions matching TRBD1. The trim removed 2 bases at V and 11 bases at J, leaving 8 bases unmatched. CDR1 and CDR2 (germline): KGHSH, LQKENI. There are 14 residues in the CDR3. The CDR3 here is CASSPGQGKGTQHF. The CDR3 DNA follows: TGTGCCAGCTCACCAGGACAGGGCAAGGGGACCCAGCATTTT.

This clonotype was detected once. Possible read error: a much larger clone is one base away. The chain links TRBV5-1 to TRBJ2-3; no clear D gene. The CDR3 has 14 residues. Germline V gives CDR1 SGHRS, CDR2 YFSETQ. The CDR3 region is CASSFPEPTNTQYF. CDR3 nucleotide sequence: TGCGCCAGCAGCTTTCCCGAACCCACAAATACGCAGTATTTT.

This clonotype was seen repeatedly, ten times or more. The chain recombines TRBV5-6 with TRBJ2-5, with TRBD1 identical over 8 bases. V gave up 4 bases and J gave up 5 bases; unmatched junction bases: 10. Germline CDR1 is SGHDT and CDR2 is YYEEEE. The CDR3 spans 15 residues. The CDR3, as DNA: TGTGCCAGCAGCGAGAGTGGGACAGGATATGAGACCCAGTACTTC. This codes for CASSESGTGYETQYF.

The chain joins TRBV18 to TRBJ2-3; D assignment may be TRBD1 or TRBD2 (5 bases each). This CDR3 contains 16 residues. V lost 8 bases and J lost 4, with 22 bases in between. CDR1 and CDR2 (germline): KGHSH, LQKENI. CDR3 region: CASTPPSGTGADTQYF. CDR3 DNA sequence: TGTGCCAGCACGCCACCCTCCGGGACCGGCGCAGATACGCAGTATTTT. Supplemented by reference TRBV18 and TRBJ2-3, the full variable domain reads NAGVMQNPRHLVRRRGQEARLRCSPMKGHSHVYWYRQLPEEGLKFMVYLQKENIIDESGMPKERFSAEFPKEGPSILRIQQVVRGDSAAYFCASTPPSGTGADTQYFGPGTRLTVL.